This note documents a single T cell receptor (beta chain) sequence. Its matching antigen is unknown. A read error may account for a junction end that differs from germline. The data derive from a study of a mutant IDH1 vaccine in newly diagnosed glioma. Notes on the study in general: Changes in top peripheral clonotypes did not appear linked to pseudoprogression.

Libraries were prepared by immunoSEQ multiplex PCR; TCRdb keeps only in-frame clonotypes and omits some of them. The table has tens of thousands of clones, over 85% seen once. Time point in this sample: week 47, end of study. A single vaccine dose contained 300 ug of mutant IDH1 20-mer peptide, and topical imiquimod was used with it. The study gave patients eight vaccinations in weeks 1, 3, 5, 7, 11, 15, 19, 23. This CDR3 has 15 amino acids. Germline V CDR1 and CDR2: LGHNA, YSLEER. Sequencing was performed on PBMCs, taken from a glioma patient whose treatment included an IDH1 peptide vaccine. This TCR was recovered from a man aged 40-50 years with glioma. The chain employs TRBV4-3 and TRBJ1-1; unclear D gene. The CDR3 protein is CASSQDRALNTEAFF. The CDR3 DNA reads as TGCGCCAGCAGTCAAGACCGAGCATTGAACACTGAAGCTTTCTTT.